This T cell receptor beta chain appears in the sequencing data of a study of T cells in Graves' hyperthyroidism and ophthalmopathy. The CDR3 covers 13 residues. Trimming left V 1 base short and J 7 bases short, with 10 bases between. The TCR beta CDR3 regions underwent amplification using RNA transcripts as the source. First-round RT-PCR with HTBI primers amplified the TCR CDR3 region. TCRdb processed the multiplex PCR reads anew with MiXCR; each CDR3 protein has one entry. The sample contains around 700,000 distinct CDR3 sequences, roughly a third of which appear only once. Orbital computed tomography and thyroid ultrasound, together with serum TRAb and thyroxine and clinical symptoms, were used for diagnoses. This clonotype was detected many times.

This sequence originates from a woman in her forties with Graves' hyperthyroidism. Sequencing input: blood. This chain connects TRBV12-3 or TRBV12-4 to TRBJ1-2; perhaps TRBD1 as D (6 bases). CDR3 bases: TGTGCCAGCAGTTTAGTGGAACAGGGTGGCTACACCTTC. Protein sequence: CASSLVEQGGYTF.